These 21 T cell receptor beta chains share one sample of origin, sequenced in a study of Graves' ophthalmopathy and Graves' hyperthyroidism. TCR beta CDR3 regions were amplified from RNA transcripts. Following a first-round RT-PCR that used HTBI primers, a second-round multiplex PCR was carried out. One entry per CDR3 protein, called by TCRdb with MiXCR from the multiplex PCR reads. This sample has about 620,000 distinct CDR3 sequences; about 20% occur once, and the top ten carry roughly 6.9%. The sample taken for sequencing was peripheral blood. Every receptor here comes from a young woman with stable Graves' hyperthyroidism. Some clones in this sample may be carry-over from other donors' samples.

The chain joins TRBV7-9 to TRBJ2-5; TRBD1 matches 7 bases. Losses at the gene ends were 5 bases for V and 4 bases for J; bases not matched to a gene: 7. The CDR3 length is 14 residues. Germline CDR1 SEHNR, CDR2 FQNEAQ (reference sequence). This chain's CDR3 is CASSIRQGGETQYF. CDR3 sequence (DNA): TGTGCCAGCAGCATTCGACAGGGTGGAGAGACCCAGTACTTC.

The gene calls are TRBV28 and TRBJ2-2, with D perhaps matching TRBD1 or TRBD2 (5 bases each). The V gene's germline CDR1 is MDHEN and CDR2 SYDVKM. Between the trimmed V and J ends, which lost 3 bases and 6 bases, there was a span of 17 bases. There are 16 residues in the CDR3. The CDR3 bases are TGTGCCAGCAGTTTCCGGGACGGCCATAAATCCGGGGAGCTGTTTTTT. Translation gives CASSFRDGHKSGELFF. The full variable domain, its missing parts supplied by reference TRBV28 and TRBJ2-2, is DVKVTQSSRYLVKRTGEKVFLECVQDMDHENMFWYRQDPGLGLRLIYFSYDVKMKEKGDIPEGYSVSREKKERFSLILESASTNQTSMYLCASSFRDGHKSGELFFGEGSRLTVL.

Ten or more counts support this clonotype. The J gene is TRBJ1-1, the V gene TRBV12-3 or TRBV12-4; TRBD1 is a possible D gene (5 bases). The CDR3 consists of 12 residues. V dropped 1 base and J dropped 12 bases, with 12 bases sitting between them. CDR3 nucleotide sequence: TGTGCCAGCAGTTTAGTGGGAGGGGAGACTTTCTTT. This gives the protein CASSLVGGETFF.

The table lists this clonotype with many counts. The rearrangement links TRBV4-2 to TRBJ1-2; TRBD1 agrees at 8 bases. The CDR3 spans 16 residues. In germline, CDR1 is LGHNA, CDR2 YNFKEQ. The V segment lost 5 bases and the J segment 4 bases; nucleotides outside the gene matches: 12. The CDR3 DNA sequence: TGTGCCAGCAGCAACACCGGACAGGGCCTCGGCTATGGCTACACCTTC. Translating it yields CASSNTGQGLGYGYTF.

This clonotype was counted many times. DNA of the CDR3: TGCGCCAGCAGCTTGGAGCCGACAGGGGAATCACCCCTCCACTTT. Amino acids: CASSLEPTGESPLHF. The chain combines TRBV5-1 with TRBJ1-6, with TRBD1 matching 8 bases. The CDR3 length is 15 residues. Germline lookup yields CDR1 SGHRS and CDR2 YFSETQ. The V segment lost 0 bases and the J segment 10 bases; nucleotides outside the gene matches: 6.

This clonotype was seen a few times. The chain recombines TRBV19 with TRBJ2-5; TRBD1 matches at 11 bases. Looked up from germline, CDR1 is LNHDA and CDR2 is SQIVND (reference sequence). After removal of 10 bases from V and 3 bases from J, the junction contained 7 bases not matched to a gene. This CDR3 region has 14 residues. CDR3 DNA sequence: TGTGCCACCACTGGACAGGGGGCCGAAGAGACCCAGTACTTC. It translates to CATTGQGAEETQYF.

This clonotype was recorded at least ten times. The chain is built from TRBV6-2 or TRBV6-3 and TRBJ1-5, with D possibly being TRBD1 (5 bases). CDR1 and CDR2 from the germline V gene are MNHEY and SVGEGT. The CDR3 has 17 amino acids. Trimming took 0 bases from V and 0 from J, leaving 12 bases between them. CDR3 in DNA: TGTGCCAGCAGTTACTCGGTACAGGACATTAGCAATCAGCCCCAGCATTTT. Translated: CASSYSVQDISNQPQHF.

The gene calls are TRBV10-3 and TRBJ2-7; 8 nucleotides line up with TRBD2. Losses at the gene ends were 10 bases for V and 6 bases for J; bases not matched to a gene: 11. This CDR3 has 13 residues. The germline CDR1 and CDR2 sequences are ENHRY and SYGVKD. The chain's CDR3 is CATGAGGDREQYF. CDR3 in DNA: TGTGCCACGGGGGCGGGGGGCGATCGCGAGCAGTACTTC.

The chain has TRBV5-6 and TRBJ1-5; 9 nucleotides match TRBD1. The CDR3 is 15 amino acids. Germline CDR1 is SGHDT and CDR2 is YYEEEE. With V trimmed by 4 bases and J by 6 bases, 8 bases remained unmatched. In nucleotides, the CDR3 is TGTGCCAGCAGCATGGGACAGGGATCCGCTCAGCCCCAGCATTTT. It specifies CASSMGQGSAQPQHF.

This clonotype was recorded at least ten times. This chain links TRBV30 with TRBJ1-1; D not certain. This CDR3 contains 12 residues. V was shortened by 8 bases and J by 7 bases, with 17 bases between the two germline ends. Germline V lookup: CDR1 GTSNPN, CDR2 SVGIG (reference sequence). The CDR3 sequence: CASPLTSSEAFF. The CDR3 DNA follows: TGTGCCAGCCCCCTAACTTCAAGTGAAGCTTTCTTT. The whole variable domain, filled in from reference TRBV30 and TRBJ1-1, reads SQTIHQWPATLVQPVGSPLSLECTVEGTSNPNLYWYRQAAGRGLQLLFYSVGIGQISSEVPQNLSASRPQDRQFILSSKKLLLSDSGFYLCASPLTSSEAFFGQGTRLTVV.

Ten or more counts support this clonotype. The CDR3 here is CASSLNARRNNSPLHF. The CDR3 nucleotides read TGTGCCAGCAGCTTAAACGCGCGGCGGAATAATTCACCCCTCCACTTT. The V and J genes are TRBV7-9 and TRBJ1-6; D unclear. Germline values: CDR1 SEHNR, CDR2 FQNEAQ (reference sequence). Trimming cost V 2 bases and J 5 bases, with 13 bases left between them. This CDR3 has 16 residues.

In its sample, this clonotype was seen many times. The chain carries TRBV6-1 and TRBJ1-6, with D unresolved. This CDR3 is 13 amino acids long. V lost 4 bases, J lost 10 bases, and 11 bases lay in between. Germline V CDR1 and CDR2: MNHNS, SASEGT. The DNA for the CDR3 is TGTGCCAGCAGTGCACCCAAAGGGTCACCCCTCCACTTT. Translation: CASSAPKGSPLHF.

Many counts were recorded for this clonotype. V and J are TRBV2 and TRBJ1-1, with 8 bases aligning to TRBD1. Trimming cost V 8 bases and J 4 bases; bases outside gene matches: 6. This CDR3 has 13 amino acids. CDR1 SNHLY and CDR2 FYNNEI come from the germline V gene. The CDR3 DNA reads TGTGCCAGCGCCCGACAGGGGACCACTGAAGCTTTCTTT. It encodes CASARQGTTEAFF.

There are a few counts of this clonotype. J is TRBJ2-2 and V is TRBV12-3 or TRBV12-4, with D maybe TRBD1 (6 bases). This CDR3 has 14 amino acids. The ends were cut back, 10 bases at V and 4 bases at J, with 16 bases in the middle. The chain's CDR3 is CATGVGAGTGELFF. The CDR3 nucleotides are TGTGCCACCGGGGTGGGGGCGGGCACCGGGGAGCTGTTTTTT.

This clonotype appeared many times. This chain joins TRBV7-3 and TRBJ1-1; D gene unclear. Between the trimmed V and J ends, which lost 5 bases and 1 base, there was a span of 14 bases. This CDR3 contains 15 residues. Germline V lookup: CDR1 SGHTA, CDR2 FQGTGA. The CDR3 sequence is CASSGGRTGNTEAFF. The CDR3 coding sequence is TGTGCCAGCAGCGGAGGTCGGACGGGGAACACTGAAGCTTTCTTT.

This sequence joins TRBV5-1 and TRBJ2-7; 11 nucleotides match TRBD2. Trimming removed 7 bases from V and 0 bases from J; junction bases left unmatched: 6. Germline CDR1 reads SGHRS; CDR2 reads YFSETQ. CDR3 length: 15 residues. This CDR3 is CASGRLAGSSYEQYF. In DNA, the CDR3 is TGCGCCAGCGGCAGACTAGCGGGGAGCTCCTACGAGCAGTACTTC.

This clonotype was recorded once. The gene calls are TRBV6-1 and TRBJ2-7; TRBD2 agrees at 8 bases. J gave up 3 bases and V 8 bases, and 15 bases lay outside the gene matches. Germline V gives CDR1 MNHNS, CDR2 SASEGT. The CDR3 is made up of 16 amino acids. The CDR3 DNA reads TGTGCCAGCGCGACTGGTAGGTGGCGGGAGGACTACGAGCAGTACTTC. Translating it yields CASATGRWREDYEQYF.

The V gene is TRBV12-3 or TRBV12-4, the J gene TRBJ2-7, with 7 bases that match TRBD2. The CDR3 sequence is 14 residues long. V trimming: 7 bases; J trimming: 3 bases; junction bases outside the gene matches: 9. CDR3: CASKKLAIGYEQYF. CDR3 sequence (DNA): TGTGCCAGCAAAAAACTAGCGATTGGCTACGAGCAGTACTTC.

Many counts were recorded for this clonotype. This sequence joins TRBV2 and TRBJ2-5; 7 bases line up with TRBD1. The length of the CDR3 is 13 residues. The ends lost 8 bases at V and 3 bases at J; junction bases unmatched: 6. The V gene's germline CDR1 is SNHLY and CDR2 FYNNEI. The CDR3 bases are TGTGCCAGCCGGCGCGGACAGGAAGAGACCCAGTACTTC. Protein: CASRRGQEETQYF.

The V call is TRBV9, the J call TRBJ1-2, with 8 bases identical to TRBD1. The CDR3 totals 14 residues. Losses at the gene ends were 4 bases for V and 6 bases for J; bases not matched to a gene: 8. From germline, CDR1 is SGDLS and CDR2 YYNGEE. The CDR3 sequence: CASSPGQGRDGYTF. CDR3 in DNA: TGTGCCAGCAGCCCAGGACAGGGCCGAGATGGCTACACCTTC.

CDR3 DNA: TGTGCCAGCAGTTACTCGGGGGATAACACTGAAGCTTTCTTT. It codes for CASSYSGDNTEAFF. This chain connects TRBV6-5 to TRBJ1-1, with D possibly TRBD1 on 5 matching bases. The CDR3 contains 14 residues. The germline CDR1 and CDR2 sequences are MNHEY and SVGAGI. Trimming stripped 0 bases from V and 2 bases from J, with 7 bases between.